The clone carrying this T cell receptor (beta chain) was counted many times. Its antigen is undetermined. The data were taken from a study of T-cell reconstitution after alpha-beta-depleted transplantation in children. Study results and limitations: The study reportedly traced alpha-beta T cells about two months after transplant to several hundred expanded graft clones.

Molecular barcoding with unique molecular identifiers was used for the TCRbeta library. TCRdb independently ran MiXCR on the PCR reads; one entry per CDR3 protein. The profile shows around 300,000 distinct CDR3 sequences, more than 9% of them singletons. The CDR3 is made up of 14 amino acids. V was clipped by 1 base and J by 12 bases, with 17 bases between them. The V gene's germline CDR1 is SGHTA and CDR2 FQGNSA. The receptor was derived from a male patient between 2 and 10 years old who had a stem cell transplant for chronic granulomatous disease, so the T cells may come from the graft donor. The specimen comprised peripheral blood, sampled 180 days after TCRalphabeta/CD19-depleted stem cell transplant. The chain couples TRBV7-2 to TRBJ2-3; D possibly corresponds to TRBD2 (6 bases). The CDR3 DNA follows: TGTGCCAGCAGCTTAGTTCCGACTAGTTCTAACCAGTATTTT. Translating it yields CASSLVPTSSNQYF.